In its sample, the clone carrying this TCR beta chain was seen many times. Its antigen remains unknown. At one end the junction does not follow the germline gene, possibly because of a read error. This sample is part of a study of metastatic and nonmetastatic thyroid tumors. Study in general: Repertoire comparisons spanned blood and tumor or nodule tissue from malignant and benign thyroid patients.

Study-wide results and limits: As reported, TCR beta diversity in blood and tumor was significantly higher in malignant thyroid tumors than in benign nodules.

Thyroid surgery was preceded by no treatment in any patient. This CDR3 has 13 amino acids. Original handling: The distant-metastasis classifier for papillary thyroid cancer was built from CDR3 differences across clinicopathological groups. TCRdb re-called the PCR reads through MiXCR. TCRdb's processing, not the study's, gives the V and J calls here. In the table there are 15,000 to 20,000 clones, around 14% of which are singletons. Sequencing used blood. The receptor's source is a female donor with papillary thyroid cancer or a benign thyroid nodule (not recorded which). Some clones in this sample may be carry-over from other donors' samples. V is TRBV12-3 or TRBV12-4 and J is TRBJ1-5; TRBD1 might be the D (6 bases). In DNA form, the CDR3 reads TGTGCCAGCAGTTTCACCGAGGGGGAGCCCCGGCATTTT. Translating it yields CASSFTEGEPRHF.